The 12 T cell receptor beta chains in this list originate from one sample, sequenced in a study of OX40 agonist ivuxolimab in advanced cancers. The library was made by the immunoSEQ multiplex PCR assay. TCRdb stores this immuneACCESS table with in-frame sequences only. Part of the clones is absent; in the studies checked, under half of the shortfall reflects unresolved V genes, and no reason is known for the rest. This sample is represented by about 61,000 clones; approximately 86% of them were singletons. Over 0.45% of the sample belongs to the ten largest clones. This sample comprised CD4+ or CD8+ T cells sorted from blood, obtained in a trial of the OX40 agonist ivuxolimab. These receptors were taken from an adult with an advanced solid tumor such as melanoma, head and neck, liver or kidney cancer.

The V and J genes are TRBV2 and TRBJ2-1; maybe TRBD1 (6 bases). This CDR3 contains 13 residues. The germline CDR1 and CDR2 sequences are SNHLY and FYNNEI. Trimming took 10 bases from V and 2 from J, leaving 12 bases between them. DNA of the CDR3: TGTGCCACCAACAGGGTCCCCTACAATGAGCAGTTCTTC. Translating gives CATNRVPYNEQFF.

The CDR3 spells CASREGLLSSYEQYF. The CDR3 nucleotides read TGTGCCAGCAGGGAGGGACTTTTAAGCTCCTACGAGCAGTACTTC. This chain links TRBV7-2 with TRBJ2-7, with D possibly being TRBD2 (6 bases). This CDR3 is 15 amino acids long. Germline V CDR1 and CDR2: SGHTA, FQGNSA. The V gene lost 6 bases and the J gene lost 0 bases, with 15 bases spanning the gap. The whole variable domain, remainder taken from reference TRBV7-2 and TRBJ2-7, is GAGVSQSPSNKVTEKGKDVELRCDPISGHTALYWYRQSLGQGLEFLIYFQGNSAPDKSGLPSDRFSAERTGGSVSTLTIQRTQQEDSAVYLCASREGLLSSYEQYFGPGTRLTVT.

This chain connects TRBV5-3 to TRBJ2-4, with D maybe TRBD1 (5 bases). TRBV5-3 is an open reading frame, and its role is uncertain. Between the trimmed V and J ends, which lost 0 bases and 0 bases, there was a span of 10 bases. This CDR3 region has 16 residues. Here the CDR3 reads CARSLARQGAKNIQYF. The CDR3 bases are TGTGCCAGAAGCTTGGCTCGGCAGGGAGCCAAAAACATTCAGTACTTC.

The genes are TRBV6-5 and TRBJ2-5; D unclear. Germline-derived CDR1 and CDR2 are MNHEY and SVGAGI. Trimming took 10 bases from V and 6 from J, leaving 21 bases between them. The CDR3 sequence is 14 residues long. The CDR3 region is CATLTLYPMKTQYF. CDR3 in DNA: TGTGCCACCTTGACTCTATATCCGATGAAGACCCAGTACTTC.

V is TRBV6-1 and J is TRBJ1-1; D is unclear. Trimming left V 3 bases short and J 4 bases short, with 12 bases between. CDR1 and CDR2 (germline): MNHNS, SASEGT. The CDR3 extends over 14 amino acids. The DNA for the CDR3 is TGTGCCAGCAGTGAGTCAAAAGGGTTCACTGAAGCTTTCTTT. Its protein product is CASSESKGFTEAFF.

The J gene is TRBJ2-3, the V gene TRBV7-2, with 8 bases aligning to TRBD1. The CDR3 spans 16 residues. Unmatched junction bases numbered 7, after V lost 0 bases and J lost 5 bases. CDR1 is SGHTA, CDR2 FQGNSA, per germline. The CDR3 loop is CASSLALTGVQDTQYF. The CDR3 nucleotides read TGTGCCAGCAGCTTAGCGCTGACAGGGGTACAAGATACGCAGTATTTT.

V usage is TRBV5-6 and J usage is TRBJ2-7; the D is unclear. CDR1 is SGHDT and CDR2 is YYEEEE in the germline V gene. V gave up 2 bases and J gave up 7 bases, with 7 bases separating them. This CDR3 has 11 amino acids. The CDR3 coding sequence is TGTGCCAGCAGCTTCTACGGAGAGCAGTACTTC. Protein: CASSFYGEQYF.

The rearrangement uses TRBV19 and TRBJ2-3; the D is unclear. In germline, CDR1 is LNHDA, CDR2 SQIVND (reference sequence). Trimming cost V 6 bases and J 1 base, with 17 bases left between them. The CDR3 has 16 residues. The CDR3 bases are TGTGCCAGTAGCAAAGACACGGGTGGGGGCACAGATACGCAGTATTTT. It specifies CASSKDTGGGTDTQYF. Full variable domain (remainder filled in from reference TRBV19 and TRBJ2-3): DGGITQSPKYLFRKEGQNVTLSCEQNLNHDAMYWYRQDPGQGLRLIYYSQIVNDFQKGDIAEGYSVSREKKESFPLTVTSAQKNPTAFYLCASSKDTGGGTDTQYFGPGTRLTVL.

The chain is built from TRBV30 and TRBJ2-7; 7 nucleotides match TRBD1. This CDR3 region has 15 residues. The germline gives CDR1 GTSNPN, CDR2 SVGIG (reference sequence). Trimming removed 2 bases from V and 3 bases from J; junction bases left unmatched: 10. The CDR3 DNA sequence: TGTGCCTGGAGTCCCCCCTTGACAGGGATCTACGAGCAGTACTTC. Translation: CAWSPPLTGIYEQYF. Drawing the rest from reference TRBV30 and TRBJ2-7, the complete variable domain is SQTIHQWPATLVQPVGSPLSLECTVEGTSNPNLYWYRQAAGRGLQLLFYSVGIGQISSEVPQNLSASRPQDRQFILSSKKLLLSDSGFYLCAWSPPLTGIYEQYFGPGTRLTVT.

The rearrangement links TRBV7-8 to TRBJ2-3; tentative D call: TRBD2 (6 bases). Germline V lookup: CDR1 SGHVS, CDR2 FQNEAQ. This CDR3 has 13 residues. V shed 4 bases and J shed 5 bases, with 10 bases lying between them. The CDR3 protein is CASSSREEDTQYF. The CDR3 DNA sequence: TGTGCCAGCAGCTCAAGGGAGGAAGATACGCAGTATTTT.

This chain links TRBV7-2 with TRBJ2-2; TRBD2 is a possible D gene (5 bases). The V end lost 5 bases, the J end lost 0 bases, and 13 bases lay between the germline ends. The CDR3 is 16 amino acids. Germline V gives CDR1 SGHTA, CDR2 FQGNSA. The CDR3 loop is CASSRSGPPNTGELFF. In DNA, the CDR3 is TGTGCCAGCAGCAGAAGCGGACCTCCGAACACCGGGGAGCTGTTTTTT.

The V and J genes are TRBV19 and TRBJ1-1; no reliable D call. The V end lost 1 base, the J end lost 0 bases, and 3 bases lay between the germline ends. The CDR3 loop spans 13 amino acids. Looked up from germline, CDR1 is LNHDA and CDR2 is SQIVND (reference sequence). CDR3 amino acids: CASSIGMNTEAFF. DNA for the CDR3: TGTGCCAGTAGTATAGGAATGAACACTGAAGCTTTCTTT. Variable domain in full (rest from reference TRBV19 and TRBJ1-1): DGGITQSPKYLFRKEGQNVTLSCEQNLNHDAMYWYRQDPGQGLRLIYYSQIVNDFQKGDIAEGYSVSREKKESFPLTVTSAQKNPTAFYLCASSIGMNTEAFFGQGTRLTVV.